The 5 T cell receptor beta chains given below trace back to one sample, sequenced in a study of glioma-infiltrating T cells. The iRepertoire nested amplicon-rescue multiplex PCR amplified TCR alpha and beta CDR3s from RNA. MiXCR, applied by TCRdb to the multiplex PCR reads, yields one record per CDR3 protein. The profile shows around 120,000 distinct CDR3 sequences, approximately 24% of them singletons. Input material: glioma tissue, nonneoplastic brain tissue, or PBMCs (not recorded which). These receptor sequences come from a human donor with low-grade glioma or glioblastoma, undergoing nonglioma brain surgery, or in good health (not recorded which).

A few counts support this clonotype. The gene calls are TRBV4-2 and TRBJ1-4; the D gene is possibly TRBD1 (5 bases). The CDR3 sequence is 14 residues long. V was clipped by 6 bases and J by 6 bases, with 14 bases between them. The germline V gene encodes CDR1 LGHNA and CDR2 YNFKEQ. CDR3 nucleotides: TGTGCCAGCAGAATCGGCAGGGATGATGAAAAACTGTTTTTT. Protein: CASRIGRDDEKLFF.

The V gene is TRBV10-3, the J gene TRBJ2-1; possible D gene TRBD1, 5 bases. This CDR3 is 13 amino acids long. Trimming left V 2 bases short and J 4 bases short, with 6 bases between. Per germline, CDR1 ENHRY and CDR2 SYGVKD. The CDR3 coding sequence is TGTGCCATCAGTGAGGACAGATACAATGAGCAGTTCTTC. This translates into CAISEDRYNEQFF.

This clonotype came up many times. The CDR3 reads CASSEAGTQAYEQYV. The DNA of the CDR3 is TGTGCCAGCAGTGAAGCAGGGACACAAGCCTACGAGCAGTACGTC. This chain joins TRBV6-1 and TRBJ2-7, with D perhaps TRBD1 (6 bases). The CDR3 is 15 amino acids. Germline V gene data show CDR1 as MNHNS and CDR2 as SASEGT. V lost 0 bases and J 2 bases, leaving 11 bases between the germline ends.

The CDR3 DNA reads TGCAGCGTAGACAGCCCAACTAATGAAAAACTGTTTTTT. Protein product: CSVDSPTNEKLFF. This chain uses TRBV29-1 with TRBJ1-4; D is possibly TRBD1 (5 bases). Germline lookup yields CDR1 SQVTM and CDR2 ANQGSEA. This CDR3 is built from 13 residues. Trimming removed 6 bases from V and 0 bases from J, with 8 bases in between. Drawing the rest from reference TRBV29-1 and TRBJ1-4, the complete variable domain is SAVISQKPSRDICQRGTSLTIQCQVDSQVTMMFWYRQQPGQSLTLIATANQGSEATYESGFVIDKFPISRPNLTFSTLTVSNMSPEDSSIYLCSVDSPTNEKLFFGSGTQLSVL.

The gene calls are TRBV10-3 and TRBJ2-2, with no clear D. Germline values: CDR1 ENHRY, CDR2 SYGVKD. Trimming took 11 bases from V and 0 from J, leaving 13 bases between them. The CDR3 consists of 14 residues. The CDR3: CASRRASNTGELFF. The CDR3 DNA is TGTGCCTCGCGACGCGCCTCGAACACCGGGGAGCTGTTTTTT.